The 28 T cell receptor beta chains below all came from one sample that was sequenced in a study of T-cell memory formation after mild COVID-19. TCRdb processed the 5' RACE reads anew with MiXCR; each CDR3 protein has one entry. The sample has around 530,000 distinct CDR3 sequences; less than 25% are singletons. Sequenced sample: PBMCs or a T cell subset sorted from them (not recorded which). These receptors were collected from an adult woman who had mild COVID-19 (a few samples of this study predate the infection). Cell type and time point are not known.

This clonotype has only a few counts. V is TRBV11-1 and J is TRBJ2-7, with D perhaps matching TRBD1 (6 bases). This CDR3 contains 16 residues. Trimming cost V 5 bases and J 1 base, with 18 bases left between them. Germline lookup yields CDR1 SGHAT and CDR2 FQDESV (reference sequence). The CDR3 DNA reads TGTGCCAGCAGCCCCGAAGCCGAGGACAGTTCCTACGAGCAGTACTTC. Encoded protein: CASSPEAEDSSYEQYF. The full variable domain, its missing parts supplied by reference TRBV11-1 and TRBJ2-7, is EAEVAQSPRYKITEKSQAVAFWCDPISGHATLYWYRQILGQGPELLVQFQDESVVDDSQLPKDRFSAERLKGVDSTLKIQPAELGDSAMYLCASSPEAEDSSYEQYFGPGTRLTVT.

The chain has TRBV5-1 and TRBJ2-2; D remains ambiguous. Germline-derived CDR1 and CDR2 are SGHRS and YFSETQ. The CDR3 spans 12 residues. V dropped 2 bases and J dropped 9 bases, with 8 bases sitting between them. CDR3 DNA sequence: TGCGCCAGCAGCTTCGAACACCGGGAGCTGTTTTTT. Protein sequence: CASSFEHRELFF.

There are a few counts of this clonotype. The chain carries TRBV5-1 and TRBJ2-1; 10 bases are a match to TRBD1. The J segment lost 9 bases and the V segment lost 3 bases, leaving 6 bases of the junction unmatched. CDR3 length: 14 amino acids. Germline V gene sequence: CDR1 SGHRS, CDR2 YFSETQ. The CDR3 bases are TGCGCCAGCAGCTCCGGGACAGGGGCTTTTGAGCAGTTCTTC. This sequence encodes CASSSGTGAFEQFF.

The chain is built from TRBV7-3 and TRBJ1-6; TRBD1 is a possible D gene (5 bases). The CDR3 covers 13 residues. Germline lookup yields CDR1 SGHTA and CDR2 FQGTGA. V lost 5 bases to trimming and J lost 10 bases, with 12 bases between them. The CDR3 DNA sequence: TGTGCCAGCAGCCTGGGGTACAGGTCACCCCTCCACTTT. Residues: CASSLGYRSPLHF.

This clonotype was seen more than once but under ten times. This sequence joins TRBV29-1 and TRBJ2-6; TRBD1 might be the D (6 bases). The V end was cut by 4 bases, the J end by 2 bases, with 12 bases between. CDR3 size: 15 residues. The germline CDR1 and CDR2 sequences are SQVTM and ANQGSEA. The CDR3 region has the DNA TGCAGCGTTGCGCCCCGGGACACTGGGGCCAACGTCCTGACTTTC. Translating gives CSVAPRDTGANVLTF.

A few counts support this clonotype. The chain uses TRBV4-2 and TRBJ1-6, with D perhaps matching TRBD1 (5 bases). The CDR3 has 16 residues. Trimming took off 3 bases at V and 12 bases at J, with 21 bases between the two ends. The germline V gene encodes CDR1 LGHNA and CDR2 YNFKEQ. The chain's CDR3 is CASSQGGGVNSGPLHF. For the CDR3, the DNA is TGTGCCAGCAGCCAGGGAGGAGGGGTCAACTCGGGACCCCTCCACTTT.

There are a few counts of this clonotype. This chain joins TRBV3-1 and TRBJ2-3; 11 bases map to TRBD2. With V trimmed by 8 bases and J by 4 bases, 8 bases remained unmatched. The CDR3 contains 15 residues. The germline V gene has CDR1 LGHDT and CDR2 YNNKEL (reference sequence). CDR3 DNA: TGTGCCAGCGGGCGTAGCGGGGGGGCGGCAGATACGCAGTATTTT. Its translation: CASGRSGGAADTQYF.

In this sample, this clonotype turned up a few times. The chain recombines TRBV20-1 with TRBJ2-1, with 12 bases lining up with TRBD2. The CDR3 covers 14 residues. The germline V gene encodes CDR1 DFQATT and CDR2 SNEGSKA (reference sequence). J was trimmed by 8 bases and V by 5 bases; bases with no gene match: 7. CDR3 amino acids: CSAATSGRSYEQFF. The CDR3 DNA reads TGCAGTGCTGCAACTAGCGGGAGGTCTTATGAGCAGTTCTTC.

This clonotype has just a few counts. V usage is TRBV11-3 and J usage is TRBJ1-1, with a tentative D call TRBD1 (5 bases). Per germline, CDR1 SGHNT and CDR2 YENEEA. V lost 2 bases, J lost 7 bases, and 11 bases lay in between. The CDR3 has 13 residues. The CDR3 loop reads CASSLTPGGEAFF. The CDR3 bases are TGTGCCAGCAGCTTAACCCCGGGGGGTGAAGCTTTCTTT.

This clonotype was found a few times. The chain is built from TRBV20-1 and TRBJ1-1; 7 bases map to TRBD1. The trim removed 3 bases at V and 5 bases at J, leaving 9 bases unmatched. The CDR3 length is 14 residues. Germline CDR1 and CDR2: DFQATT and SNEGSKA (reference sequence). For the CDR3, the DNA is TGCAGTGCTAGGGAGACAGGGATGTGGACTGAAGCTTTCTTT. It encodes CSARETGMWTEAFF.

V and J are TRBV12-3 or TRBV12-4 and TRBJ2-2; D may be TRBD1 (6 bases). V was clipped by 4 bases and J by 8 bases, with 23 bases between them. The CDR3 consists of 17 residues. Here the CDR3 reads CASSSALRATGSGELFF. The CDR3 DNA reads TGTGCCAGCAGTTCGGCTCTACGAGCAACAGGGTCTGGGGAGCTGTTTTTT.

This clonotype showed up just a few times. The chain recombines TRBV6-5 with TRBJ2-1, with D tentatively TRBD1 (6 bases). Germline CDR1 and CDR2: MNHEY and SVGAGI. This CDR3 is 16 amino acids long. V lost 5 bases and J 7 bases, leaving 21 bases between the germline ends. For the CDR3, the DNA is TGTGCCAGCAGTCAATGGACAGCGACAAACGGGAATGAGCAGTTCTTC. Its translation is CASSQWTATNGNEQFF.

The chain carries TRBV20-1 and TRBJ2-7; 12 bases map to TRBD1. The CDR3 runs 17 residues. V trimming: 3 bases; J trimming: 2 bases; junction bases outside the gene matches: 11. In germline, CDR1 is DFQATT, CDR2 SNEGSKA (reference sequence). The CDR3 DNA is TGCAGTGCTAGTCGTGCGGGGGGACAGGGGGCCCCCTACGAGCAGTACTTC. The encoded protein is CSASRAGGQGAPYEQYF.

The sample holds many counts of this clonotype. The chain carries TRBV7-3 and TRBJ2-2; 9 positions match TRBD2. This CDR3 is built from 17 residues. The germline V gene has CDR1 SGHTA and CDR2 FQGTGA. The J segment lost 1 base and the V segment lost 5 bases, leaving 8 bases of the junction unmatched. This CDR3 reads CASSPSPLAGNTGELFF. DNA for the CDR3: TGTGCCAGCAGCCCTAGTCCACTAGCGGGGAACACCGGGGAGCTGTTTTTT. Variable domain in full (rest from reference TRBV7-3 and TRBJ2-2): GAGVSQTPSNKVTEKGKYVELRCDPISGHTALYWYRQSLGQGPEFLIYFQGTGAADDSGLPNDRFFAVRPEGSVSTLKIQRTERGDSAVYLCASSPSPLAGNTGELFFGEGSRLTVL.

The rearrangement uses TRBV29-1 and TRBJ2-3; the D call may be TRBD1 or TRBD2 (5 bases each). The V end lost 1 base, the J end lost 0 bases, and 14 bases lay between the germline ends. Germline assignment: CDR1 SQVTM and CDR2 ANQGSEA. The CDR3 spans 16 residues. The CDR3 nucleotides read TGCAGCGTTGAAGGGGGGAAGGGAACTAGCACAGATACGCAGTATTTT. Amino acid sequence: CSVEGGKGTSTDTQYF.

The table lists this clonotype with a few counts. The gene calls are TRBV20-1 and TRBJ2-3; the D gene is possibly TRBD2 (5 bases). V gave up 2 bases and J gave up 5 bases, with 11 bases separating them. Germline CDR1 is DFQATT and CDR2 is SNEGSKA (reference sequence). The CDR3 runs to 13 residues. CDR3 nucleotide sequence: TGCAGTGCTAGATCTAGCCCGGGAGATACGCAGTATTTT. It encodes CSARSSPGDTQYF.

Only a few counts were recorded for this clonotype. The J gene is TRBJ2-7, the V gene TRBV12-3 or TRBV12-4; D is uncertain. This CDR3 has 13 residues. The germline V and J ends were trimmed by 6 bases and 7 bases, with 16 bases remaining between them. CDR3 bases: TGTGCCAGCAGCCTCGACCGTTGGGCGGAGCAGTACTTC. It encodes CASSLDRWAEQYF.

The chain uses TRBV12-3 or TRBV12-4 and TRBJ2-7; D is perhaps TRBD2 (6 bases). The CDR3 is made up of 12 amino acids. Trimming removed 6 bases from V and 2 bases from J, with 8 bases in between. Here the CDR3 reads CASRGGPYEQYF. CDR3 DNA sequence: TGTGCCAGCAGGGGGGGACCCTACGAGCAGTACTTC.

This clonotype was observed a handful of times. The chain has TRBV7-9 and TRBJ1-2; 8 nucleotides line up with TRBD1. This CDR3 has 15 amino acids. CDR1 and CDR2 from the germline V gene are SEHNR and FQNEAQ (reference sequence). The V and J ends lost 5 bases and 4 bases, in that order; junction bases with no gene match: 9. CDR3 DNA sequence: TGTGCCAGCAGCCCCCGGGACAGGACCGTCTATGGCTACACCTTC. Translated, it gives CASSPRDRTVYGYTF.

V is TRBV6-2 or TRBV6-3 and J is TRBJ1-1; TRBD1 might be the D (6 bases). Trimming shortened V by 7 bases and J by 5 bases, and 14 bases separated the two germline ends. Germline CDR1 is MNHEY and CDR2 is SVGEGT. The CDR3 extends over 13 amino acids. The CDR3 DNA reads as TGTGCCAGCATCCCGGGGGCGCTGACTGAAGCTTTCTTT. Its protein is CASIPGALTEAFF.

V and J are TRBV19 and TRBJ2-7, with TRBD1 matching over 9 bases. The germline CDR1 and CDR2 sequences are LNHDA and SQIVND (reference sequence). This CDR3 is built from 14 residues. Germline trimming cut 2 bases from V and 6 bases from J; bases unmatched to any gene: 5. The CDR3 DNA sequence: TGTGCCAGTAGTATAAACGGACAGGGGTTCGAGCAGTACTTC. Its translation: CASSINGQGFEQYF.

This clonotype has only a few counts. The rearrangement links TRBV4-3 to TRBJ1-4; D is possibly TRBD1 (6 bases). The germline V gene encodes CDR1 LGHNA and CDR2 YSLEER. This CDR3 is 15 amino acids long. The V gene lost 4 bases and the J gene lost 8 bases, with 17 bases spanning the gap. The CDR3 loop is CASSLQQGSGEKLFF. The CDR3 nucleotides are TGCGCCAGCAGCCTACAACAGGGCTCGGGAGAAAAACTGTTTTTT.

The chain uses TRBV30 and TRBJ2-7; D could derive from TRBD1 or TRBD2 (7 bases each). The CDR3 is 13 residues long. CDR1 and CDR2 (germline): GTSNPN, SVGIG (reference sequence). V was trimmed by 7 bases and J by 1 base, leaving 14 bases between them. The CDR3 coding sequence is TGTGCCTCGGGACAGCGGGGTTCCTACGAGCAGTACTTC. This sequence encodes CASGQRGSYEQYF.

This clonotype was counted a few times. The chain combines TRBV4-2 with TRBJ1-1; no clear D. Germline loops: CDR1 LGHNA, CDR2 YNFKEQ. The V end lost 4 bases, the J end lost 1 base, and 13 bases lay between the germline ends. The CDR3 is 15 residues long. CDR3 bases: TGTGCCAGCAGCCCCTTCCCGACTGAGAACACTGAAGCTTTCTTT. Protein product: CASSPFPTENTEAFF.

This clonotype came up once. A much more abundant neighbour one base away suggests this may be a read error. V gene TRBV7-6 combines with J gene TRBJ2-7; D may be TRBD1 (6 bases). V was clipped by 5 bases and J by 0 bases, with 11 bases between them. The CDR3 is made up of 14 amino acids. CDR1 is SGHVS, CDR2 FNYEAQ, per germline. Here the CDR3 reads CASSPTGNSYEQYF. DNA of the CDR3: TGTGCCAGCAGCCCAACAGGGAACTCCTACGAGCAGTACTTC. Full variable domain (outside the CDR3, taken from reference TRBV7-6 and TRBJ2-7): GAGVSQSPRYKVTKRGQDVALRCDPISGHVSLYWYRQALGQGPEFLTYFNYEAQQDKSGLPNDRFSAERPEGSISTLTIQRTEQRDSAMYRCASSPTGNSYEQYFGPGTRLTVT.

This chain uses TRBV20-1 with TRBJ1-5, with 9 bases that match TRBD1. Germline assignment: CDR1 DFQATT and CDR2 SNEGSKA (reference sequence). Germline trimming cut 6 bases from V and 3 bases from J; bases unmatched to any gene: 9. This CDR3 spans 15 amino acids. This chain's CDR3 is CSAPPGQGPNQPQHF. The CDR3 DNA is TGCAGTGCCCCACCGGGACAGGGCCCCAATCAGCCCCAGCATTTT.

V gene TRBV12-3 or TRBV12-4 combines with J gene TRBJ1-2; perhaps TRBD1 as D (6 bases). V was shortened by 6 bases and J by 4 bases, with 12 bases between the two germline ends. This CDR3 contains 13 residues. The CDR3 is CASSPTGVYGYTF. CDR3 nucleotides: TGTGCCAGCAGCCCGACAGGTGTCTATGGCTACACCTTC.

This clonotype was detected a few times. The chain combines TRBV11-2 with TRBJ2-7, with 8 positions matching TRBD2. The CDR3 extends over 16 amino acids. Germline-derived CDR1 and CDR2 are SGHAT and FQNNGV. V was clipped by 1 base and J by 2 bases; unmatched bases: 7. The CDR3 region has the DNA TGTGCCAGCAGCTTAGTGTCTAGCGGGCCCGCCTACGAGCAGTACTTC. Protein product: CASSLVSSGPAYEQYF.